A selection of T cell receptor beta chains follows, all from one sample in a study of shared clonotypes between healthy human individuals. Method: immunoSEQ multiplex PCR; TCRdb's copy keeps in-frame clones and lacks some. Found here are over a million clones, 96% of them singletons; the top ten hold approximately 1.2%. Material for sequencing was naive CD4+ T cells sorted from blood. These receptors were taken from a man between 25 and 39 years old in good health. Both conserved end residues are part of each CDR3. The D gene is left open where the match is weak. Not all rows give a size; the values are once, few, many and, for expanded clones, a class.

V,size,length,D,J,DNA,CDR3
TRBV5-1,NA,15,NA,TRBJ2-3,TGCGCCAGCAGTCTGCCAGAGGGCACCACAGATACGCAGTATTTT,CASSLPEGTTDTQYF
TRBV27,NA,15,TRBD2,TRBJ2-7,TGTGCCAGCAGTCTAGCGGCCCTGAGCTCCTACGAGCAGTACTTC,CASSLAALSSYEQYF
TRBV19,NA,14,NA,TRBJ2-3,TGTGCCAGTAGGAGAGGGGGAAGCACAGATACGCAGTATTTT,CASRRGGSTDTQYF
TRBV4-3,NA,16,TRBD2,TRBJ2-7,TGCGCCAGCAGCCAAGCACCGGGACTAGCCTCCTACGAGCAGTACTTC,CASSQAPGLASYEQYF
TRBV4-3,NA,16,TRBD2,TRBJ2-7,TGCGCCAGCAGCCGTACCGGGACTAGCGGGAGCTACGAGCAGTACTTC,CASSRTGTSGSYEQYF
TRBV28,once,13,TRBD2,TRBJ2-3,TGTGCCATTAGCGGGGGTAGCACAGATACGCAGTATTTT,CAISGGSTDTQYF
TRBV20-1,NA,11,NA,TRBJ1-4,TGCAGTGCTAGATTAGGCGGAAAACTGTTTTTT,CSARLGGKLFF
TRBV5-1,NA,16,NA,TRBJ1-1,TGCGCCAGCACCGAAGGTCCTATACAGGGCAACACTGAAGCTTTCTTT,CASTEGPIQGNTEAFF
TRBV5-1,NA,15,NA,TRBJ2-1,TGCGCCAGCAGCTTCGTGGGACAGCTGGGGGGGGAGCAGTTCTTC,CASSFVGQLGGEQFF
TRBV19,NA,15,NA,TRBJ1-2,TGTGCCAGTAGTATCTATGACAGGAAACACTATGGCTACACCTTC,CASSIYDRKHYGYTF
TRBV7-2,NA,15,TRBD1,TRBJ1-1,TGTGCCAGCAGTCCTGGGGACAGATTTAACACTGAAGCTTTCTTT,CASSPGDRFNTEAFF
TRBV7-2,NA,18,TRBD2,TRBJ2-7,TGTGCCAGCAGCTTAGGGTTGGGTAGCGGGAGGTTCTCCTACGAGCAGTACTTC,CASSLGLGSGRFSYEQYF
TRBV7-2,NA,13,NA,TRBJ2-7,TGTGCCAGCAGCTTATTCGGTAGCCTCGAGCAGTACTTC,CASSLFGSLEQYF
TRBV6-5,NA,13,NA,TRBJ2-7,TGTGCCAGCAGCCGCGGACGGAGATACGAGCAGTACTTC,CASSRGRRYEQYF